A single sample gave rise to the 21 T cell receptor beta chains below, sequenced in a study of blood T cell repertoires in COVID-19. Repertoires were generated with immunoSEQ multiplex PCR, while TCRdb's copy carries only in-frame clones and drops some. Here the sample spans about 120,000 clones, around 81% being singletons. The sequencing sample was made of peripheral blood. The receptor source for this set is a man between 65 and 85 years old with acute or convalescent COVID-19.

The sample holds one count of this clone. This rearrangement joins TRBV24-1 to TRBJ2-5; the match to TRBD1 covers 8 bases. Looked up from germline, CDR1 is KGHDR and CDR2 is SFDVKD. The CDR3 runs to 15 residues. J was trimmed by 5 bases and V by 0 bases; bases with no gene match: 4. The CDR3 spells CATSDLQGALETQYF. CDR3 DNA: TGTGCCACCAGTGATTTGCAGGGGGCACTGGAGACCCAGTACTTC.

This chain links TRBV15 with TRBJ1-1; D gene ambiguous. Germline V gene sequence: CDR1 LNHNV, CDR2 YYDKDF (reference sequence). This CDR3 comprises 13 residues. Trimming left V 0 bases short and J 5 bases short, with 7 bases between. The CDR3: CATSRDRRTEAFF. The CDR3 DNA is TGTGCCACCAGCAGAGATCGGAGAACTGAAGCTTTCTTT.

The J gene is TRBJ2-1, the V gene TRBV5-6, with D hard to call. V lost 3 bases to trimming and J lost 2 bases, with 12 bases between them. Per germline, CDR1 SGHDT and CDR2 YYEEEE. The CDR3 sequence is 15 residues long. DNA for the CDR3: TGTGCCAGCAGCTACATGGCCCCAGCCTACAATGAGCAGTTCTTC. Protein sequence: CASSYMAPAYNEQFF.

This chain connects TRBV4-3 to TRBJ2-3; D might be TRBD2 (7 bases). The CDR3 covers 18 residues. V shed 1 base and J shed 3 bases, with 20 bases lying between them. CDR1 and CDR2 (germline): LGHNA, YSLEER. The CDR3 loop reads CASSQATMRGGGTDTQYF. CDR3 DNA sequence: TGCGCCAGCAGCCAAGCAACGATGAGGGGGGGTGGGACAGATACGCAGTATTTT.

The V and J genes are TRBV20-1 and TRBJ1-4; a weak D match, TRBD1 (6 bases). CDR1 is DFQATT and CDR2 is SNEGSKA in the germline V gene (reference sequence). Trimming pared 5 bases from V and 10 bases from J, leaving 11 bases between. The CDR3 has 11 amino acids. The CDR3 here is CSAHREGKLFF. The DNA for the CDR3 is TGCAGTGCTCACAGGGAAGGAAAACTGTTTTTT.

This clone showed up just once. The rearrangement links TRBV4-3 to TRBJ2-3; possible D gene TRBD1, 6 bases. The ends were cut back, 0 bases at V and 5 bases at J, with 12 bases in the middle. Germline V gene lookup returns CDR1 LGHNA and CDR2 YSLEER. CDR3 length: 15 residues. This chain's CDR3 is CASSQDRQGKDTQYF. The CDR3 DNA reads as TGCGCCAGCAGCCAAGATCGGCAGGGGAAAGATACGCAGTATTTT.

The chain recombines TRBV9 with TRBJ2-7, with TRBD1 matching over 7 bases. V shed 0 bases and J 5 bases; nucleotides not matched to a gene: 11. The CDR3 spans 16 residues. CDR1 is SGDLS and CDR2 is YYNGEE in the germline V gene. The CDR3, as DNA: TGTGCCAGCAGCGTAGAAAGGGGGCGCCTGGTCAACGAGCAGTACTTC. As protein: CASSVERGRLVNEQYF.

The CDR3 region is CALRAGARWGTEAFF. CDR3 DNA sequence: TGTGCCTTAAGGGCGGGTGCCAGGTGGGGCACTGAAGCTTTCTTT. The gene calls are TRBV30 and TRBJ1-1, with D hard to call. The V gene's germline CDR1 is GTSNPN and CDR2 SVGIG (reference sequence). V was cut by 7 bases and J by 4 bases, with 22 bases left in between. The length of the CDR3 is 15 residues. Full variable domain (remainder filled in from reference TRBV30 and TRBJ1-1): SQTIHQWPATLVQPVGSPLSLECTVEGTSNPNLYWYRQAAGRGLQLLFYSVGIGQISSEVPQNLSASRPQDRQFILSSKKLLLSDSGFYLCALRAGARWGTEAFFGQGTRLTVV.

This clone came up a few times. The chain has TRBV7-8 and TRBJ1-4, with a weak D call TRBD1 (6 bases). The CDR3 is 16 residues long. Per the germline V gene, CDR1 is SGHVS and CDR2 is FQNEAQ. V lost 4 bases and J 1 base, leaving 13 bases between the germline ends. The CDR3 loop reads CASSSRGGRTNEKLFF. CDR3 sequence (DNA): TGTGCCAGCAGCTCCAGGGGCGGGCGAACTAATGAAAAACTGTTTTTT.

V is TRBV5-1 and J is TRBJ1-1, with D unclear. V was clipped by 3 bases and J by 11 bases, with 11 bases between them. The CDR3 is made up of 11 amino acids. The V gene's germline CDR1 is SGHRS and CDR2 YFSETQ. The chain's CDR3 is CASSSEAGAFF. CDR3 DNA: TGCGCCAGCAGCTCAGAGGCTGGGGCTTTCTTT.

The chain carries TRBV19 and TRBJ1-3; TRBD1 matches at 9 bases. CDR1 and CDR2 (germline): LNHDA, SQIVND (reference sequence). CDR3 length: 15 amino acids. Trimming removed 7 bases from V and 0 bases from J; junction bases left unmatched: 4. CDR3 region: CASMDRGRSGNTIYF. The CDR3 DNA is TGTGCCAGTATGGACAGGGGCCGCTCTGGAAACACCATATATTTT. Filled out from reference TRBV19 and TRBJ1-3, the complete variable domain reads DGGITQSPKYLFRKEGQNVTLSCEQNLNHDAMYWYRQDPGQGLRLIYYSQIVNDFQKGDIAEGYSVSREKKESFPLTVTSAQKNPTAFYLCASMDRGRSGNTIYFGEGSWLTVV.

This clone was observed a few times. The J gene is TRBJ1-4, the V gene TRBV4-3, with TRBD1 as a possible D gene (5 bases). Germline V gene lookup returns CDR1 LGHNA and CDR2 YSLEER. This CDR3 is 15 amino acids long. V was shortened by 4 bases and J by 3 bases, with 12 bases between the two germline ends. The CDR3 coding sequence is TGCGCCAGCAGCCGAGGCAGGGTAGCTAATGAAAAACTGTTTTTT. This sequence encodes CASSRGRVANEKLFF.

This clone came up once. This rearrangement joins TRBV7-3 to TRBJ2-6; 9 bases map to TRBD1. This CDR3 spans 13 amino acids. In germline, CDR1 is SGHTA, CDR2 FQGTGA. J gave up 11 bases and V 4 bases, and 3 bases lay outside the gene matches. This chain's CDR3 is CASSSRTGDVLTF. CDR3 sequence (DNA): TGTGCCAGCAGCTCCCGGACAGGGGACGTCCTGACTTTC. The full variable domain, in which reference TRBV7-3 and TRBJ2-6 provide the parts outside the CDR3, is GAGVSQTPSNKVTEKGKYVELRCDPISGHTALYWYRQSLGQGPEFLIYFQGTGAADDSGLPNDRFFAVRPEGSVSTLKIQRTERGDSAVYLCASSSRTGDVLTFGAGSRLTVL.

The chain joins TRBV9 to TRBJ2-1; possibly TRBD2 for D (6 bases). Germline V gene sequence: CDR1 SGDLS, CDR2 YYNGEE. This CDR3 has 15 amino acids. V was pared by 0 bases and J by 9 bases, with 16 bases between. The CDR3 sequence: CASSVEGTLLSEQFF. CDR3 bases: TGTGCCAGCAGCGTAGAAGGGACTCTCCTCAGTGAGCAGTTCTTC.

V and J are TRBV7-3 and TRBJ1-1, with 7 nucleotides matching TRBD1. The germline V gene has CDR1 SGHTA and CDR2 FQGTGA. CDR3 length equals 14 residues. V lost 4 bases, J lost 3 bases, and 5 bases stayed unmatched. The CDR3: CASSSGGGDTEAFF. CDR3 nucleotide sequence: TGTGCCAGCAGCTCAGGGGGAGGCGACACTGAAGCTTTCTTT.

The chain uses TRBV7-3 and TRBJ2-2, with 8 positions matching TRBD2. J lost 6 bases, V lost 4 bases, and 7 bases had no gene match. Germline lookup yields CDR1 SGHTA and CDR2 FQGTGA. The CDR3 extends over 15 amino acids. In DNA form, the CDR3 reads TGTGCCAGCAGCTCACCGGGACTAGATCCCGGGGAGCTGTTTTTT. Translated: CASSSPGLDPGELFF.

V usage is TRBV11-3 and J usage is TRBJ2-2; 7 positions match TRBD2. Trimming at V came to 1 base and at J to 1 base, leaving 6 bases not matched to a gene. The CDR3 totals 17 residues. The germline V gene has CDR1 SGHNT and CDR2 YENEEA. Here the CDR3 DNA reads TGTGCCAGCAGCTTAGGGCTCGGCGGGGGGAACACCGGGGAGCTGTTTTTT. It is translated as CASSLGLGGGNTGELFF. Full variable domain (missing parts from reference TRBV11-3 and TRBJ2-2): EAGVVQSPRYKIIEKKQPVAFWCNPISGHNTLYWYLQNLGQGPELLIRYENEEAVDDSQLPKDRFSAERLKGVDSTLKIQPAELGDSAVYLCASSLGLGGGNTGELFFGEGSRLTVL.

The genes are TRBV19 and TRBJ1-1, with TRBD1 identical over 9 bases. Germline V gene data show CDR1 as LNHDA and CDR2 as SQIVND (reference sequence). The CDR3 has 13 residues. The trim removed 7 bases at V and 4 bases at J, leaving 4 bases unmatched. This CDR3 is CASNRQGVTEAFF. The CDR3 DNA is TGTGCCAGTAACCGACAGGGGGTCACTGAAGCTTTCTTT.

This chain connects TRBV9 to TRBJ2-3; no clear D gene. The CDR3 has 13 amino acids. V dropped 4 bases and J dropped 4 bases, with 10 bases sitting between them. Germline loops: CDR1 SGDLS, CDR2 YYNGEE. CDR3 nucleotides: TGTGCCAGCAGCTCAGAGCGCCCAGATACGCAGTATTTT. It codes for CASSSERPDTQYF.

The CDR3 protein is CASSWTGDGYTF. Here the CDR3 DNA reads TGTGCCAGCAGCTGGACAGGGGATGGCTACACCTTC. This sequence joins TRBV25-1 and TRBJ1-2; 9 bases line up with TRBD1. This CDR3 has 12 amino acids. Losses at the gene ends were 6 bases for V and 6 bases for J; bases not matched to a gene: 2. CDR1 and CDR2 from the germline V gene are MGHDK and SYGVNS.

A single count supports this clone. The V call is TRBV18, the J call TRBJ2-7, with 7 bases aligning to TRBD2. V was clipped by 3 bases and J by 6 bases; unmatched bases: 2. This CDR3 spans 12 amino acids. Germline lookup yields CDR1 KGHSH and CDR2 LQKENI. CDR3 loop: CASSPGGIEQYF. The CDR3 DNA sequence: TGTGCCAGCTCACCCGGGGGGATCGAGCAGTACTTC.